Following are 31 T cell receptor beta chains from one sample sequenced in a study of blood T cell repertoires in COVID-19. Here immunoSEQ multiplex PCR was the method, and the copy in TCRdb shows in-frame clones only, minus some. The sample consists of about 380,000 clones, about four fifths of them appearing once. The sequencing input was peripheral blood. The receptors were sampled from a human donor with acute or convalescent COVID-19. The donor label of this sample is uncertain.

CDR3 in amino acids: CATSRVTGGSTYGYTF. CDR3 nucleotide sequence: TGTGCCACCAGCAGGGTAACAGGGGGAAGTACCTATGGCTACACCTTC. The chain joins TRBV15 to TRBJ1-2, with 8 bases lining up with TRBD1. Germline trimming cut 3 bases from V and 4 bases from J; bases unmatched to any gene: 10. The germline V gene has CDR1 LNHNV and CDR2 YYDKDF (reference sequence). The CDR3 is 16 residues long.

This clone was seen a handful of times. This rearrangement joins TRBV7-2 to TRBJ1-6; D uncertain. V gave up 1 base and J gave up 9 bases, with 10 bases separating them. The CDR3 loop spans 14 amino acids. Germline CDR1 is SGHTA and CDR2 is FQGNSA. In DNA form, the CDR3 reads TGTGCCAGCAGCTTAGACTTACGGGGTTCACCCCTCCACTTT. This encodes CASSLDLRGSPLHF.

The chain is built from TRBV11-1 and TRBJ2-1; no clear D gene. Looked up from germline, CDR1 is SGHAT and CDR2 is FQDESV (reference sequence). CDR3 size: 14 residues. Trimming shortened V by 2 bases and J by 0 bases, and 5 bases separated the two germline ends. CDR3 sequence reads: CASSLRFSYNEQFF. DNA for the CDR3: TGTGCCAGCAGCTTACGGTTCTCCTACAATGAGCAGTTCTTC.

This clone was seen only once. The chain uses TRBV16 and TRBJ1-4; unclear D gene. This CDR3 is 15 amino acids long. Germline V gene data show CDR1 as KGHSY and CDR2 as FQNENV. V was shortened by 0 bases and J by 8 bases, with 13 bases between the two germline ends. The CDR3 is CASSQSRVRSEKLFF. As DNA, the CDR3 is TGTGCCAGCAGCCAATCACGGGTTCGTTCGGAAAAACTGTTTTTT.

J is TRBJ2-7 and V is TRBV18; maybe TRBD1 (5 bases). V was cut by 4 bases and J by 2 bases, with 15 bases left in between. CDR1 is KGHSH, CDR2 LQKENI, per germline. The CDR3 runs to 15 residues. The CDR3 nucleotides are TGTGCCAGCTCACAGCAGGGATCCCCCGCCTACGAGCAGTACTTC. This sequence encodes CASSQQGSPAYEQYF.

The chain is built from TRBV6-6 and TRBJ1-2; no clear D. The CDR3 is 12 amino acids. V lost 2 bases to trimming and J lost 4 bases, with 5 bases between them. Germline loops: CDR1 MNHNY, CDR2 SVGAGI (reference sequence). CDR3 amino acids: CASSYGVYGYTF. DNA of the CDR3: TGTGCCAGCAGTTACGGAGTCTATGGCTACACCTTC.

Concerning this clone itself: Possible read error: a much larger clone is one base away. Other DNA variants within this sample encode the same CDR3. The V and J genes are TRBV4-1 and TRBJ2-7; maybe TRBD1 (6 bases). This CDR3 is 15 amino acids long. Germline-derived CDR1 and CDR2 are MGHRA and YSYEKL. Trimming shortened V by 4 bases and J by 3 bases, and 16 bases separated the two germline ends. As DNA, the CDR3 is TGCGCCAGCAGCCCTGAGGGACAAGGAAGCTACGAGCAGTACTTC. Residues: CASSPEGQGSYEQYF.

The genes are TRBV5-5 and TRBJ1-2; tentatively, D is TRBD1 (6 bases). Germline loops: CDR1 SGHKS, CDR2 YYEKEE (reference sequence). Trimming stripped 6 bases from V and 5 bases from J, with 17 bases between. CDR3 length: 14 residues. The CDR3 bases are TGTGCCAGCACCCATTTCGGGACAATTTATGGCTACACCTTC. Protein: CASTHFGTIYGYTF.

This clone was seen more than once but under ten times. V and J are TRBV10-3 and TRBJ1-1; weak D call: TRBD1 (6 bases). Per the germline V gene, CDR1 is ENHRY and CDR2 is SYGVKD. V was clipped by 2 bases and J by 5 bases, with 12 bases between them. This CDR3 comprises 14 residues. The CDR3 nucleotides are TGTGCCATCAGTGAGGCAGGGGAGGGAACTGAAGCTTTCTTT. The encoded protein is CAISEAGEGTEAFF.

This clone was detected once. V is TRBV18 and J is TRBJ1-2; perhaps TRBD1 as D (6 bases). CDR1 KGHSH and CDR2 LQKENI come from the germline V gene. V was clipped by 5 bases and J by 5 bases, with 15 bases between them. The CDR3 is 14 amino acids. The CDR3 reads CASSIKQGKYGYTF. Here the CDR3 DNA reads TGTGCCAGCTCAATCAAACAGGGAAAGTATGGCTACACCTTC.

The chain recombines TRBV10-3 with TRBJ1-6, with a weak D call TRBD1 (6 bases). The CDR3 extends over 16 amino acids. CDR1 is ENHRY and CDR2 is SYGVKD in the germline V gene. V was clipped by 4 bases and J by 0 bases, with 10 bases between them. The CDR3 region is CAISGQASSYNSPLHF. CDR3 coding DNA: TGTGCCATCAGTGGACAGGCGAGCTCCTATAATTCACCCCTCCACTTT.

This clone appeared once. This chain links TRBV5-6 with TRBJ1-1, with 7 bases identical to TRBD1. Per germline, CDR1 SGHDT and CDR2 YYEEEE. This CDR3 is built from 14 residues. The V segment lost 5 bases and the J segment 6 bases; nucleotides outside the gene matches: 10. The CDR3 sequence: CASSRDRRPAEAFF. CDR3 coding DNA: TGTGCCAGCAGTCGGGACAGACGCCCGGCTGAAGCTTTCTTT.

The chain has TRBV11-2 and TRBJ2-7, with 12 bases aligning to TRBD2. From germline, CDR1 is SGHAT and CDR2 FQNNGV. V trimming: 6 bases; J trimming: 6 bases; junction bases outside the gene matches: 9. The CDR3 consists of 15 residues. CDR3 DNA sequence: TGTGCCAGCAGTCGTCTAGCGGGAGGGGAGGGCGAGCAGTACTTC. This gives the protein CASSRLAGGEGEQYF.

The J gene is TRBJ1-6, the V gene TRBV6-5; 8 bases line up with TRBD1. Looked up from germline, CDR1 is MNHEY and CDR2 is SVGAGI. CDR3 length: 15 residues. V gave up 5 bases and J gave up 6 bases; unmatched junction bases: 6. In DNA, the CDR3 is TGTGCCAGCAGTATGACAGGGGATCTTAATTCACCCCTCCACTTT. Protein: CASSMTGDLNSPLHF.

The chain links TRBV30 to TRBJ2-7; maybe TRBD1 (5 bases). The V end was cut by 1 base, the J end by 0 bases, with 10 bases between. The CDR3 has 14 amino acids. CDR1 and CDR2 (germline): GTSNPN, SVGIG (reference sequence). CDR3 in DNA: TGTGCCTGGAGTGCTAGGACAACCTCCTACGAGCAGTACTTC. Protein product: CAWSARTTSYEQYF.

This chain joins TRBV18 and TRBJ1-1; D is ambiguous. In germline, CDR1 is KGHSH, CDR2 LQKENI. The CDR3 runs 14 residues. Trimming removed 3 bases from V and 6 bases from J, with 14 bases in between. CDR3 nucleotides: TGTGCCAGCTCACCGACATCGGCTCGCTCTGAAGCTTTCTTT. Amino acids: CASSPTSARSEAFF. The full variable domain, its missing parts supplied by reference TRBV18 and TRBJ1-1, is NAGVMQNPRHLVRRRGQEARLRCSPMKGHSHVYWYRQLPEEGLKFMVYLQKENIIDESGMPKERFSAEFPKEGPSILRIQQVVRGDSAAYFCASSPTSARSEAFFGQGTRLTVV.

This chain uses TRBV18 with TRBJ2-5, with TRBD1 identical over 7 bases. The CDR3 is 13 residues long. J gave up 0 bases and V 11 bases, and 6 bases lay outside the gene matches. Germline values: CDR1 KGHSH, CDR2 LQKENI. CDR3 DNA: TGTGCCGGGGGACAGCAGTACCAAGAGACCCAGTACTTC. Its protein product is CAGGQQYQETQYF.

The chain employs TRBV20-1 and TRBJ1-2; 7 nucleotides align to TRBD1. V lost 5 bases, J lost 10 bases, and 7 bases stayed unmatched. CDR1 is DFQATT and CDR2 is SNEGSKA in the germline V gene (reference sequence). The CDR3 totals 11 residues. The CDR3 DNA follows: TGCAGTGCTGTTGCTGGACAGGCCTACACCTTC. This sequence encodes CSAVAGQAYTF.

This chain joins TRBV6-5 and TRBJ1-3; D is perhaps TRBD1 (6 bases). V was clipped by 7 bases and J by 1 base, with 14 bases between them. The CDR3 length is 15 residues. CDR1 MNHEY and CDR2 SVGAGI come from the germline V gene. The CDR3 loop is CASKGDTGSGNTIYF. CDR3 in DNA: TGTGCCAGCAAGGGAGACACAGGGTCTGGAAACACCATATATTTT.

V gene TRBV7-9 combines with J gene TRBJ2-2; D unclear. The V end lost 5 bases, the J end lost 6 bases, and 13 bases lay between the germline ends. This CDR3 is 14 amino acids long. From germline, CDR1 is SEHNR and CDR2 FQNEAQ (reference sequence). The CDR3 DNA is TGTGCCAGCAGCCCTGTAGTGATGGCCGGGGAGCTGTTTTTT. Translation: CASSPVVMAGELFF. Filled out from reference TRBV7-9 and TRBJ2-2, the complete variable domain reads DTGVSQNPRHKITKRGQNVTFRCDPISEHNRLYWYRQTLGQGPEFLTYFQNEAQLEKSRLLSDRFSAERPKGSFSTLEIQRTEQGDSAMYLCASSPVVMAGELFFGEGSRLTVL.

This clone was observed a handful of times. The rearrangement links TRBV29-1 to TRBJ2-5, with 8 bases aligning to TRBD2. Germline V lookup: CDR1 SQVTM, CDR2 ANQGSEA. This CDR3 contains 12 residues. J lost 14 bases, V lost 8 bases, and 16 bases had no gene match. CDR3 sequence (DNA): TGCAGCTTCCTGGGGGCGGGGGGCACGATCTACTTC. Translated, it gives CSFLGAGGTIYF.

This chain uses TRBV19 with TRBJ1-1; D remains unclear. This CDR3 contains 12 residues. V lost 4 bases and J 6 bases, leaving 9 bases between the germline ends. Germline-derived CDR1 and CDR2 are LNHDA and SQIVND (reference sequence). DNA of the CDR3: TGTGCCAGTAGTAGGAGTGGCGCTGAAGCTTTCTTT. This translates into CASSRSGAEAFF.

The V call is TRBV5-1, the J call TRBJ1-2, with a weak D call TRBD1 (5 bases). Germline CDR1 reads SGHRS; CDR2 reads YFSETQ. V lost 5 bases and J lost 3, with 11 bases in between. This CDR3 has 13 residues. CDR3 loop: CASRSDTYYGYTF. CDR3 bases: TGCGCCAGCAGATCGGACACCTACTATGGCTACACCTTC.

The genes are TRBV7-9 and TRBJ2-7; 10 bases agree with TRBD1. The CDR3 has 14 amino acids. Germline loops: CDR1 SEHNR, CDR2 FQNEAQ (reference sequence). Trimming cost V 2 bases and J 4 bases; bases outside gene matches: 2. CDR3 sequence reads: CASSLRTGGYEQYF. DNA of the CDR3: TGTGCCAGCAGCTTACGGACAGGGGGATACGAGCAGTACTTC.

This chain joins TRBV18 and TRBJ2-3; D is possibly TRBD2 (6 bases). CDR3 length: 14 residues. The germline gives CDR1 KGHSH, CDR2 LQKENI. The V end was cut by 2 bases, the J end by 1 base, with 7 bases between. DNA of the CDR3: TGTGCCAGCTCACCATCGGGGGGCACAGATACGCAGTATTTT. This sequence encodes CASSPSGGTDTQYF.

This clone appeared once. V is TRBV19 and J is TRBJ1-1, with 10 bases matching TRBD1. CDR1 LNHDA and CDR2 SQIVND come from the germline V gene (reference sequence). V trimming: 6 bases; J trimming: 2 bases; junction bases outside the gene matches: 18. The length of the CDR3 is 19 residues. CDR3 nucleotides: TGTGCCAGTAGCGAAATAGGTATTTTGGGACAGGGGCACAACACTGAAGCTTTCTTT. It specifies CASSEIGILGQGHNTEAFF.

The chain recombines TRBV11-2 with TRBJ1-3, with 11 positions matching TRBD1. This CDR3 has 17 residues. J lost 4 bases, V lost 5 bases, and 10 bases had no gene match. Germline CDR1 reads SGHAT; CDR2 reads FQNNGV. Here the CDR3 reads CASSPRGTGGSGNTIYF. The CDR3 DNA is TGTGCCAGCAGCCCGAGAGGGACAGGGGGGAGCGGAAACACCATATATTTT.

This chain links TRBV15 with TRBJ1-1, with 8 bases aligning to TRBD1. The germline V gene has CDR1 LNHNV and CDR2 YYDKDF (reference sequence). The CDR3 spans 16 residues. V lost 1 base and J lost 0; bases outside the gene matches: 4. CDR3 bases: TGTGCCACCAGCAGAGCCCCGACAGGGGTGAACACTGAAGCTTTCTTT. Translated: CATSRAPTGVNTEAFF.

The V gene is TRBV12-3 or TRBV12-4, the J gene TRBJ1-4; D perhaps matches TRBD1 (5 bases). V was clipped by 6 bases and J by 8 bases, with 13 bases between them. The CDR3 length is 13 residues. The CDR3 region has the DNA TGTGCCAGCAGCTGGGACTATGGGGAAAAACTGTTTTTT. It yields the protein CASSWDYGEKLFF.

The chain couples TRBV6-5 to TRBJ2-7; 11 positions agree with TRBD1. The CDR3 runs to 15 residues. Germline assignment: CDR1 MNHEY and CDR2 SVGAGI. After removal of 2 bases from V and 6 bases from J, the junction contained 6 bases not matched to a gene. The chain's CDR3 is CASSYQGTGGGEQYF. CDR3 nucleotides: TGTGCCAGCAGTTACCAAGGGACAGGGGGAGGCGAGCAGTACTTC.

The V and J genes are TRBV28 and TRBJ1-2; the match to TRBD1 covers 7 bases. The CDR3 runs to 15 residues. The J segment lost 5 bases and the V segment lost 2 bases, leaving 8 bases of the junction unmatched. The germline gives CDR1 MDHEN, CDR2 SYDVKM. The CDR3 spells CASSLTKTGVYGYTF. DNA of the CDR3: TGTGCCAGCAGTTTAACAAAAACAGGGGTGTATGGCTACACCTTC.